This T cell receptor (beta chain) stems from a study of cytomegalovirus exposure and HLA in healthy donors. Study background: A data release that came early held about 89 million unique TCRs from HLA-typed donors. Study results and limitations: Presence/absence analyses assumed roughly uniform sequencing depth across donors, which may not hold. The classifier, whose performance was assessed in both the original and validation cohorts, reportedly diagnosed cytomegalovirus status with high specificity and sensitivity.

The PCR was carried out with 60 Vbeta primers and 13 Jbeta primers. Using immunoSEQ multiplex PCR, the repertoire was profiled, and TCRdb retains in-frame clones only, with some absent. Of 250,000 to 350,000 clones listed, 86% are singletons. A remark on this clone: The antigen is not known.

Sequenced input: PBMCs. This clonotype was obtained from a man in his forties in good health and CMV-seropositive.

Here the CDR3 reads CASSLVGRGNEQFF. CDR3 nucleotides: TGTGCCAGCAGCTTGGTCGGGAGAGGCAATGAGCAGTTCTTC. The chain has TRBV5-6 and TRBJ2-1; perhaps TRBD2 as D (6 bases). From germline, CDR1 is SGHDT and CDR2 YYEEEE. The CDR3 has 14 residues. V was trimmed by 0 bases and J by 6 bases, leaving 10 bases between them.